This T cell receptor (beta chain) is from a study of CD8+ T cells in alopecia areata. Study findings and constraints: Across lesional scalp, and particularly alopecia totalis/universalis, clonality surpassed that of normal scalp. Many expanded lesional clones persisted in scalp and blood during tofacitinib.

This clone turned up a few times. Its antigen is not identified. V was cut by 5 bases and J by 7 bases, with 11 bases left in between. The CDR3 is made up of 12 amino acids. Germline V CDR1 and CDR2: SEHNR, FQNEAQ (reference sequence). Treatment defined: oral pan-JAK inhibitor, 5-10 mg twice daily. RNA extraction and reverse transcription yielded cDNA as sequencing template. Produced via immunoSEQ multiplex PCR; TCRdb's table is partial and in-frame only. This sample has roughly 190,000 clones, with about 60% found just once. This sample comprised CD4+ T cells sorted from blood, obtained at week 4, from a patient treated with tofacitinib. The clonotype was recovered from a human donor with alopecia areata. The chain recombines TRBV7-9 with TRBJ1-2; perhaps TRBD1 as D (5 bases). CDR3 sequence (DNA): TGTGCCAGCAGCCAAAGGACATTTGGCTACACCTTC. Translated: CASSQRTFGYTF. The full variable domain, with the rest looked up from reference TRBV7-9 and TRBJ1-2, is DTGVSQNPRHKITKRGQNVTFRCDPISEHNRLYWYRQTLGQGPEFLTYFQNEAQLEKSRLLSDRFSAERPKGSFSTLEIQRTEQGDSAMYLCASSQRTFGYTFGSGTRLTVV.